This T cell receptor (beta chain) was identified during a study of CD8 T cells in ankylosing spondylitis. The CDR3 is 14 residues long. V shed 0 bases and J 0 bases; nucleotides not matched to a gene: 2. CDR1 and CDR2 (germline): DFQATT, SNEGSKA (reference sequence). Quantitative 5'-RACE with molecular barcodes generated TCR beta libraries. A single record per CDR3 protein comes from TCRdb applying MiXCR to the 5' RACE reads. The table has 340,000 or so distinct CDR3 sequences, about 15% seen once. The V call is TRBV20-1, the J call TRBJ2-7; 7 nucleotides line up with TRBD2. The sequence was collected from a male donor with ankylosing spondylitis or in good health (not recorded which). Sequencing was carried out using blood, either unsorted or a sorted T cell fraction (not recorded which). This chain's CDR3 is CSARDGDYSYEQYF. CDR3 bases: TGCAGTGCTAGAGACGGGGACTACTCCTACGAGCAGTACTTC.